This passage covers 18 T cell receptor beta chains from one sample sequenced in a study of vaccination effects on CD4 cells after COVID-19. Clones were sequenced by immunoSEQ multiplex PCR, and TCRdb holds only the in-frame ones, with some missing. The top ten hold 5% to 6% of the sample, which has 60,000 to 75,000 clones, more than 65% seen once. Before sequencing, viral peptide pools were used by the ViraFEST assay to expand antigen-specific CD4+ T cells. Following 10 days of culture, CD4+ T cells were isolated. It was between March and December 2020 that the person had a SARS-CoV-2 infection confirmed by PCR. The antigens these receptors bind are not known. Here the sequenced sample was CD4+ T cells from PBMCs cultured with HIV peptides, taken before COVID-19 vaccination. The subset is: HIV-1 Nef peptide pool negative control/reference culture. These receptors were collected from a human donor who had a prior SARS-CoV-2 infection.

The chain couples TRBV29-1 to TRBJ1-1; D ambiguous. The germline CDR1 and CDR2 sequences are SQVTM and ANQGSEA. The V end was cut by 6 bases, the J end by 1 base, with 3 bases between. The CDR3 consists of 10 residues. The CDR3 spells CSVGNTEAFF. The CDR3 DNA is TGCAGCGTAGGGAACACTGAAGCTTTCTTT. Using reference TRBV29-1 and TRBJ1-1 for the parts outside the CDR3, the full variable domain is SAVISQKPSRDICQRGTSLTIQCQVDSQVTMMFWYRQQPGQSLTLIATANQGSEATYESGFVIDKFPISRPNLTFSTLTVSNMSPEDSSIYLCSVGNTEAFFGQGTRLTVV.

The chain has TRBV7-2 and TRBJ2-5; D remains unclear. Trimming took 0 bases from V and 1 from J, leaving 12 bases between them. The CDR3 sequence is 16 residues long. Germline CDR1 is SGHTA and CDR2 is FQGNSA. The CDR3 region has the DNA TGTGCCAGCAGCTTAGCGCGATGGCAGCCCCAAGAGACCCAGTACTTC. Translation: CASSLARWQPQETQYF.

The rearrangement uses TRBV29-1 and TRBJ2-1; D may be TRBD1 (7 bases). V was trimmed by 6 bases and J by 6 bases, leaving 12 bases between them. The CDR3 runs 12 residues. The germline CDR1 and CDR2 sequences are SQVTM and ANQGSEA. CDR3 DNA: TGCAGCGTAAACCAGGGGGGCAATGAGCAGTTCTTC. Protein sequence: CSVNQGGNEQFF.

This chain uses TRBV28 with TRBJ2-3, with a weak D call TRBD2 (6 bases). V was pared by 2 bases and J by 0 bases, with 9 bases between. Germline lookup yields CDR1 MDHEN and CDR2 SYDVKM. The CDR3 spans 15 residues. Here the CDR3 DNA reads TGTGCCAGCAGTTTAGAGGCGGGAAGCACAGATACGCAGTATTTT. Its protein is CASSLEAGSTDTQYF.

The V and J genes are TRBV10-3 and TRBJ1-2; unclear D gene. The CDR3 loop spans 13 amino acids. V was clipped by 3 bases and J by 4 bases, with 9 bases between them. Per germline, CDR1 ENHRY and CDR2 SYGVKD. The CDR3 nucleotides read TGTGCCATCAGTGACGCGGCAGTCTATGGCTACACCTTC. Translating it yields CAISDAAVYGYTF.

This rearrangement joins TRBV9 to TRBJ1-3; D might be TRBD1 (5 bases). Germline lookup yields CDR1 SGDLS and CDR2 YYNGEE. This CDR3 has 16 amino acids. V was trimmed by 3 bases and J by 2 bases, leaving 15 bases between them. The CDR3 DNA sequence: TGTGCCAGCAGCGGCGAGGACACCTCGACTGGAAACACCATATATTTT. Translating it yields CASSGEDTSTGNTIYF. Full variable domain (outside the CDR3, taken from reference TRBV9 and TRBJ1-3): DSGVTQTPKHLITATGQRVTLRCSPRSGDLSVYWYQQSLDQGLQFLIQYYNGEERAKGNILERFSAQQFPDLHSELNLSSLELGDSALYFCASSGEDTSTGNTIYFGEGSWLTVV.

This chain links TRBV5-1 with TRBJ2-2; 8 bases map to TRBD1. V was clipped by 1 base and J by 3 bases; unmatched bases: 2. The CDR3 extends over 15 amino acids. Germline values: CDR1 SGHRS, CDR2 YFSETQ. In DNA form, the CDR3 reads TGCGCCAGCAGCTTGCCAGGGGGCGACACCGGGGAGCTGTTTTTT. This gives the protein CASSLPGGDTGELFF.

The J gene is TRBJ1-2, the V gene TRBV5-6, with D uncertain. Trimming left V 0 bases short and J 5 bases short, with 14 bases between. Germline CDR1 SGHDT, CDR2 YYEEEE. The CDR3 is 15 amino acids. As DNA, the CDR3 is TGTGCCAGCAGCTTGGTTAAGGACTCAATTTATGGCTACACCTTC. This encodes CASSLVKDSIYGYTF.

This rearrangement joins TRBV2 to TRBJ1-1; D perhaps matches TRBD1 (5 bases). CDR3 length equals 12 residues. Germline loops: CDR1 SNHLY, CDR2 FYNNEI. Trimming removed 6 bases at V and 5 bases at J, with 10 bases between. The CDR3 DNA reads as TGTGCCAGCAGAAATGGGGGGACTGAAGCTTTCTTT. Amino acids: CASRNGGTEAFF.

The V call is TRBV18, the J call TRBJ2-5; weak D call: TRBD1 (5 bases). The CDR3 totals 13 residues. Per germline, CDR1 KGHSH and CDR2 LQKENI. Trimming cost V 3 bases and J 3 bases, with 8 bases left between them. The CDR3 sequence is CASSPSREETQYF. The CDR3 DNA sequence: TGTGCCAGCTCACCGAGCAGGGAAGAGACCCAGTACTTC.

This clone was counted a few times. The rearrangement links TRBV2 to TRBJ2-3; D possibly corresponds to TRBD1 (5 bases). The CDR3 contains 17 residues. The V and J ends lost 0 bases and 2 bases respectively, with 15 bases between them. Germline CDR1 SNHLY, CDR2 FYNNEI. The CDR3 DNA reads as TGTGCCAGCAGTGAAGCGCTTGACAGATGGGACACAGATACGCAGTATTTT. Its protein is CASSEALDRWDTDTQYF.

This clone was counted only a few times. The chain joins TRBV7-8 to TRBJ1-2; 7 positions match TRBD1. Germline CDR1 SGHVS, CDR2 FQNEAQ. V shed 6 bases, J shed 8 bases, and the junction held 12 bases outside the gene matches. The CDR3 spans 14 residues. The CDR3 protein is CASSPKTGFGGYTF. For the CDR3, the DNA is TGTGCCAGCAGTCCTAAGACAGGGTTCGGGGGCTACACCTTC. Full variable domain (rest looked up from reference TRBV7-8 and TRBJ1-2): GAGVSQSPRYKVAKRGQDVALRCDPISGHVSLFWYQQALGQGPEFLTYFQNEAQLDKSGLPSDRFFAERPEGSVSTLKIQRTQQEDSAVYLCASSPKTGFGGYTFGSGTRLTVV.

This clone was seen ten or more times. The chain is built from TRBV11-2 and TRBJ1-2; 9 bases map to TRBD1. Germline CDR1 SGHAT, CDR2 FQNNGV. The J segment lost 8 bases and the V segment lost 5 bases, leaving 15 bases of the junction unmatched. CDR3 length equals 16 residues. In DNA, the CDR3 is TGTGCCAGCAGCGGATTGAGATCGGGACAGGGTCAAGGCTACACCTTC. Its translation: CASSGLRSGQGQGYTF.

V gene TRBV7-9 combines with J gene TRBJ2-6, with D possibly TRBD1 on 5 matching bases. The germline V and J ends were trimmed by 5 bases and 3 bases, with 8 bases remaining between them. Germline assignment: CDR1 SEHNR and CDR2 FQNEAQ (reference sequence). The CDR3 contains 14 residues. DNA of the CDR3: TGTGCCAGCAGCGTGGGGCATGGGGCCAACGTCCTGACTTTC. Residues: CASSVGHGANVLTF.

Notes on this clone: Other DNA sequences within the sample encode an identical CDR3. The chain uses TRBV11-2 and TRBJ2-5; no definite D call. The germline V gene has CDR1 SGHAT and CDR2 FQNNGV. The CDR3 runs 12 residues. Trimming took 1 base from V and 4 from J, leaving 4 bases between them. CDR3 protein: CASSLVRETQYF. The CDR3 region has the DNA TGTGCCAGCAGCTTAGTCAGAGAGACCCAGTACTTC.

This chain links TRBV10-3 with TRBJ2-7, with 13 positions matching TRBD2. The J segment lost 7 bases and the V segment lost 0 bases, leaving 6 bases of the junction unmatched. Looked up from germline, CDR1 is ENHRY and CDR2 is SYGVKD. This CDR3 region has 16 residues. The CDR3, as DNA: TGTGCCATCAGTGAGTCCGGACTAGCGGGAGAGTCTGAGCAGTACTTC. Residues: CAISESGLAGESEQYF.

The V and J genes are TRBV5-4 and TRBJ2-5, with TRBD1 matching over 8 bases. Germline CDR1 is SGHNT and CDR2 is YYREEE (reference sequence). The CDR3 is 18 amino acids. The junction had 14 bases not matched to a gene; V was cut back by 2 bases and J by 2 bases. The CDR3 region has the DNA TGTGCCAGCAGCTTCGGACAGGGAGGAGGTTTGGCTCAAGAGACCCAGTACTTC. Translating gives CASSFGQGGGLAQETQYF.

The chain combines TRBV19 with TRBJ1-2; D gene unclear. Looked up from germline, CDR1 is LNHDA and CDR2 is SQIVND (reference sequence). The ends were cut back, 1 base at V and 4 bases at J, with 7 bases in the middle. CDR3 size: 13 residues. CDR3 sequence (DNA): TGTGCCAGTAGTATAGGGTTGCTCTATGGCTACACCTTC. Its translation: CASSIGLLYGYTF.